This T cell receptor (beta chain) originates from a study of blood T cell repertoires in COVID-19. About the study: Spain, Italy and the United States supplied samples that represented acute and convalescent COVID-19. From T cells, B-cell-depleted T cells, or PBMCs came the material, which was cDNA or gDNA.

The method was immunoSEQ multiplex PCR; TCRdb's version includes in-frame clones alone and lacks a portion of them. The profile shows roughly 180,000 clones, approximately 85% of them singletons. Material: peripheral blood. This receptor was taken from a woman aged 55-70 years with acute or convalescent COVID-19.

CDR3 sequence reads: CASSLETGGQETQYF. The CDR3 bases are TGTGCCAGCAGCCTCGAAACGGGAGGGCAGGAGACCCAGTACTTC. The chain uses TRBV4-2 and TRBJ2-5, with TRBD2 matching 8 bases. Germline V gene lookup returns CDR1 LGHNA and CDR2 YNFKEQ. The CDR3 consists of 15 residues. J lost 5 bases, V lost 4 bases, and 9 bases had no gene match.